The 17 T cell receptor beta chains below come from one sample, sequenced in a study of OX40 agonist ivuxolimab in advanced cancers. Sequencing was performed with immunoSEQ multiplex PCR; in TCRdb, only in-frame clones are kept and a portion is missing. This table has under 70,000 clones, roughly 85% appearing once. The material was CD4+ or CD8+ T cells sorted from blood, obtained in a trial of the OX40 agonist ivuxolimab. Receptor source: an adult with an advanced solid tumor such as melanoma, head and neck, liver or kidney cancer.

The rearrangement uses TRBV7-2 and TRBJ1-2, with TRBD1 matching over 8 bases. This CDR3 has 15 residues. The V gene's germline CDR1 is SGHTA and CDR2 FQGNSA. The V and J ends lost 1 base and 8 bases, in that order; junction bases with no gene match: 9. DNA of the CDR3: TGTGCCAGCAGCTTAGTTTGGCAGGGGGCGGGCGGCTACACCTTC. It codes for CASSLVWQGAGGYTF.

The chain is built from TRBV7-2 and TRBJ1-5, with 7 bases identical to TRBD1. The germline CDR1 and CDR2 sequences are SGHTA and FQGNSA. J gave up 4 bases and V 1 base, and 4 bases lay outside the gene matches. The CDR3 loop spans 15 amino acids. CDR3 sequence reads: CASSLVGTENQPQHF. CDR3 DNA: TGTGCCAGCAGCTTAGTGGGGACAGAGAATCAGCCCCAGCATTTT. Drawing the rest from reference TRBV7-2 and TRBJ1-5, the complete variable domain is GAGVSQSPSNKVTEKGKDVELRCDPISGHTALYWYRQSLGQGLEFLIYFQGNSAPDKSGLPSDRFSAERTGGSVSTLTIQRTQQEDSAVYLCASSLVGTENQPQHFGDGTRLSIL.

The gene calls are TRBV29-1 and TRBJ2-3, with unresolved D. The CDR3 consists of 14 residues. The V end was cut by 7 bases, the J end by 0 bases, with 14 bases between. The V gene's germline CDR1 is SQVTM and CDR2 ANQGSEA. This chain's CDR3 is CSGEGVTSTDTQYF. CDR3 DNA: TGCAGCGGGGAAGGAGTAACTAGCACAGATACGCAGTATTTT.

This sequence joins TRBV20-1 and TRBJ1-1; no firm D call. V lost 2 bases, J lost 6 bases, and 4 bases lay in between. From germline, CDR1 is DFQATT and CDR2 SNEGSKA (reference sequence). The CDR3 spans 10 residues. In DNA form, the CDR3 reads TGCAGTGCTAGATTGCCTGAAGCTTTCTTT. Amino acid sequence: CSARLPEAFF.

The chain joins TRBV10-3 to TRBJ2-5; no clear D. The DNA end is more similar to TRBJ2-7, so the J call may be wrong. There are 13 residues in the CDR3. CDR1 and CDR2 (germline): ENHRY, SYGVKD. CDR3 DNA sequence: TGTGCCATCAGTGAGGCGGTCTCCTACGAGCAGTACTTC. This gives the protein CAISEAVSYEQYF.

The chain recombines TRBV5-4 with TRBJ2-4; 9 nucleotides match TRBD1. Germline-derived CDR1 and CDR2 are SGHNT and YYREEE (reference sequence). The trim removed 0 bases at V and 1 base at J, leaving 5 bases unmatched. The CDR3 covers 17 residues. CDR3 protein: CASSLGGTGFAKNIQYF. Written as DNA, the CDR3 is TGTGCCAGCAGCTTGGGTGGGACAGGGTTTGCCAAAAACATTCAGTACTTC. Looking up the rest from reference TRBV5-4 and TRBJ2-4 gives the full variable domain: ETGVTQSPTHLIKTRGQQVTLRCSSQSGHNTVSWYQQALGQGPQFIFQYYREEENGRGNFPPRFSGLQFPNYSSELNVNALELDDSALYLCASSLGGTGFAKNIQYFGAGTRLSVL.

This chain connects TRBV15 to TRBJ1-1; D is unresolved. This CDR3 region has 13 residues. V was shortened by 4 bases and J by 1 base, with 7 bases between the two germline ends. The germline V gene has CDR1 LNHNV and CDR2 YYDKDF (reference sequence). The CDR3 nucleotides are TGTGCCACCAGCAAAAGCCAGAACACTGAAGCTTTCTTT. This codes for CATSKSQNTEAFF.

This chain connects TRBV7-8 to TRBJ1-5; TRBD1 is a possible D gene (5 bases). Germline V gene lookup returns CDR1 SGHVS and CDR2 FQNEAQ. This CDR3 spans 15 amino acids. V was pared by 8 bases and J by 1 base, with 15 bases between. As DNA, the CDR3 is TGTGCCAGCGGGGCAGGGACGGGCAGCAATCAGCCCCAGCATTTT. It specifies CASGAGTGSNQPQHF.

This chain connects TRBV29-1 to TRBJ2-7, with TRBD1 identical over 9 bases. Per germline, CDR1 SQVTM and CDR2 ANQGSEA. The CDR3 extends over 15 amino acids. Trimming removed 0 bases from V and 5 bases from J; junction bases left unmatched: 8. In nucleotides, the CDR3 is TGCAGCGTTGAAGATGCTCGGGACAGGGCCCACGAGCAGTACTTC. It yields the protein CSVEDARDRAHEQYF.

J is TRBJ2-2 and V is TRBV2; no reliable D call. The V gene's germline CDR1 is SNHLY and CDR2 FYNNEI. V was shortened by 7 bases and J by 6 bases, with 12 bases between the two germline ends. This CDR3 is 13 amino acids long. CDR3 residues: CASKEWGAGELFF. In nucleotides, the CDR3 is TGTGCCAGCAAAGAGTGGGGTGCCGGGGAGCTGTTTTTT.

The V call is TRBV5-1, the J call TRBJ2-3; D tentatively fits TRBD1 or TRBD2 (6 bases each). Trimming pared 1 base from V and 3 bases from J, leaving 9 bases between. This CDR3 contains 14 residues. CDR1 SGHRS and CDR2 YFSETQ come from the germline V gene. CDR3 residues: CASSLRGATDTQYF. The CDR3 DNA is TGCGCCAGCAGCTTGAGGGGGGCGACAGATACGCAGTATTTT.

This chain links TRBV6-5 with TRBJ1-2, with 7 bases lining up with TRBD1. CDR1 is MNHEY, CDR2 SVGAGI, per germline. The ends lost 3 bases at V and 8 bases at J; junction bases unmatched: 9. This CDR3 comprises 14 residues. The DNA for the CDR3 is TGTGCCAGCAGTTATTCAGACAGGGATAGGGGCTACACCTTC. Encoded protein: CASSYSDRDRGYTF.

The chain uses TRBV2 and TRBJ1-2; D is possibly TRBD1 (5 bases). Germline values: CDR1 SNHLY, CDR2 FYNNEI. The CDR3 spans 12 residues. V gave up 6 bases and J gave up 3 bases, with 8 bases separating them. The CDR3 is CASRGTDYGYTF. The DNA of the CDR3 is TGTGCCAGCAGGGGGACGGACTATGGCTACACCTTC.

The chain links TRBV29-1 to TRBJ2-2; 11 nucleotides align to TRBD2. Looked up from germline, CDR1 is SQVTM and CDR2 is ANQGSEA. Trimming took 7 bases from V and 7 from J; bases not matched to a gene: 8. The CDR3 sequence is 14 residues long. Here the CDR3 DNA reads TGCAGCGCCCGACTAGCGGGACGCGGCGGGGAGCTGTTTTTT. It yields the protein CSARLAGRGGELFF.

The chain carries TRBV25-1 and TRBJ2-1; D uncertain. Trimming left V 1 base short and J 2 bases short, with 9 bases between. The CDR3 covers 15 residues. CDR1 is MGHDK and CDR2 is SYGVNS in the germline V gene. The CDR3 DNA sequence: TGTGCCAGCAGTGAATTGGCCACTACCTACAATGAGCAGTTCTTC. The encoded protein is CASSELATTYNEQFF.

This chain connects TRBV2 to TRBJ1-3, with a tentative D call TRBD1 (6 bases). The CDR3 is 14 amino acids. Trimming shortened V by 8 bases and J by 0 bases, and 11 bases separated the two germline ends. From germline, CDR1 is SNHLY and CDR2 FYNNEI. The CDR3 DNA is TGTGCCAGCGGAGGGGGGACCTCTGGAAACACCATATATTTT. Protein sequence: CASGGGTSGNTIYF.

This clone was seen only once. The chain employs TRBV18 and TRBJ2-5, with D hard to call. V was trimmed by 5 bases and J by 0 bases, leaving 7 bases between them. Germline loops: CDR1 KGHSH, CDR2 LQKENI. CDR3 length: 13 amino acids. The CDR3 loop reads CASSERDQETQYF. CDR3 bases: TGTGCCAGCTCAGAAAGGGACCAAGAGACCCAGTACTTC.